Presented here are 2 T cell receptor beta chains from one specimen sequenced in a study of T cells in Graves' hyperthyroidism and ophthalmopathy. RNA transcripts provided the source from which TCR beta CDR3 regions were amplified. When the TCR CDR3 underwent first-round RT-PCR, the HTBI primer set was used. TCRdb fed the multiplex PCR reads into MiXCR, producing one record per CDR3 protein. The data hold fewer than 350,000 distinct CDR3 sequences, with 12% to 15% observed a single time. Sequences were obtained from blood. Receptors were obtained from a woman aged 45-65 years with Graves' hyperthyroidism that later progressed to Graves' ophthalmopathy.

Ten or more counts support this clonotype. The CDR3 DNA follows: TGTGCCAGCAGTTCTCTAGCGGGAGCGGATGAGCAGTTCTTC. It encodes CASSSLAGADEQFF. The chain employs TRBV6-1 and TRBJ2-1, with TRBD2 identical over 10 bases. Germline assignment: CDR1 MNHNS and CDR2 SASEGT. Trimming took 5 bases from V and 8 from J; bases not matched to a gene: 6. This CDR3 spans 14 amino acids.

This clonotype was picked up many times. This chain connects TRBV5-1 to TRBJ1-1; 7 bases are a match to TRBD1. The length of the CDR3 is 17 residues. J gave up 3 bases and V 4 bases, and 15 bases lay outside the gene matches. Germline CDR1 SGHRS, CDR2 YFSETQ. CDR3 in DNA: TGCGCCAGCAGCCCCCCCCGGGCACAGGGGTGGGACACTGAAGCTTTCTTT. Amino acid sequence: CASSPPRAQGWDTEAFF.